The sequence of this T cell receptor beta chain was determined in a study of shared clonotypes between healthy human individuals. Regarding the study as a whole: Four donors held about 4.6% of naive CD4 clonotypes in common.

Naive CD8 isolation took CD45RO-negative cells positively selected for CCR7 and excluded terminally differentiated effector memory CD45RA+ cells. Turning to this clone: Its antigen remains unknown.

Sequencing used immunoSEQ multiplex PCR; TCRdb keeps in-frame clones, though not all of them. The sample contains about 2.2 million clones, roughly 95% of which appear only once. Germline V gene data show CDR1 as SEHNR and CDR2 as FQNEAQ (reference sequence). There are 13 residues in the CDR3. V lost 1 base and J 3 bases, leaving 7 bases between the germline ends. This clonotype was obtained from a man between 18 and 29 years old in good health. Some clones in this sample may be carry-over from other donors' samples. V gene TRBV7-9 combines with J gene TRBJ2-7, with D unclear. The source material was naive CD8+ T cells from PBMCs. The CDR3 is CASSLDTLYEQYF. The CDR3 region has the DNA TGTGCCAGCAGCTTAGACACCCTCTACGAGCAGTACTTC.